A selection of T cell receptor beta chains follows, all from one sample in a study of shared clonotypes between healthy human individuals. Produced via immunoSEQ multiplex PCR; TCRdb's table is partial and in-frame only. The sample holds around 2,000,000 clones, approximately 94% seen once. Sequenced material: naive CD8+ T cells from PBMCs. Every receptor here comes from a man aged 18 to 35 in good health. Some clones in this sample may be carry-over from other donors' samples. Both conserved end residues are part of each CDR3. A D gene is named only where the DNA matches it firmly. Not all rows give a size; the values are once, few, many and, for expanded clones, a class.

>TRBJ1-1|NA|NA|TRBV7-2
CASSAPPMGGTEAFF
TGTGCCAGCAGCGCCCCCCCAATGGGGGGAACTGAAGCTTTCTTT
>TRBJ2-1|TRBD2|NA|TRBV6-1
CASSWTSGGVEQFF
TGTGCCAGCAGTTGGACTAGCGGAGGGGTTGAGCAGTTCTTC
>TRBJ2-5|NA|once|TRBV5-1
CASSSGQEGGWETQYF
TGCGCCAGCAGCTCTGGACAGGAGGGTGGTTGGGAGACCCAGTACTTC
>TRBJ1-5|NA|NA|TRBV28
CASRAYSNQPQHF
TGTGCCAGCAGGGCTTATAGCAATCAGCCCCAGCATTTT
>TRBJ2-7|NA|once|TRBV4-1
CASSQVFSSYEQYF
TGCGCCAGCAGCCAGGTGTTCAGCTCCTACGAGCAGTACTTC
>TRBJ1-2|NA|NA|TRBV19
CASSIAGPIYGYTF
TGTGCCAGTAGTATAGCCGGACCCATTTATGGCTACACCTTC
>TRBJ2-1|NA|few|TRBV15
CATSRAGDEQFF
TGTGCCACCAGCAGAGCTGGCGATGAGCAGTTCTTC
>TRBJ2-7|NA|NA|TRBV4-1
CASSQGVRRGPYEQYF
TGCGCCAGCAGCCAAGGGGTCCGGAGGGGACCCTACGAGCAGTACTTC
>TRBJ2-3|NA|NA|TRBV4-3
CASSQGEAGAQYF
TGCGCCAGCAGCCAAGGCGAGGCCGGCGCGCAGTATTTT
>TRBJ2-7|NA|NA|TRBV5-6
CASSLQVNYEQYF
TGTGCCAGCAGCTTACAGGTGAACTACGAGCAGTACTTC
>TRBJ1-1|NA|NA|TRBV7-2
CASSPNRHPNTEAFF
TGTGCCAGCAGCCCCAATCGACACCCGAACACTGAAGCTTTCTTT
>TRBJ2-5|TRBD2|NA|TRBV7-9
CASSGRLAEPQETQYF
TGTGCCAGCAGCGGCCGACTAGCGGAGCCCCAAGAGACCCAGTACTTC
>TRBJ1-1|NA|NA|TRBV7-9
CASSLRLGEAFF
TGTGCCAGCAGCTTACGACTCGGGGAAGCTTTCTTT
>TRBJ2-3|NA|NA|TRBV6-1
CASSERPGWADTQYF
TGTGCCAGCAGTGAAAGGCCAGGGTGGGCAGATACGCAGTATTTT
>TRBJ2-3|NA|NA|TRBV13
CASSPDRAANTQYF
TGTGCCAGCAGCCCGGACCGAGCAGCGAATACGCAGTATTTT
>TRBJ2-7|NA|NA|TRBV6-5
CASRLAGGKYEQYF
TGTGCCAGCAGGTTGGCGGGTGGCAAGTACGAGCAGTACTTC
>TRBJ1-1|NA|NA|TRBV7-3
CASSPSTGLEAFF
TGTGCCAGCAGCCCGTCGACAGGACTTGAAGCTTTCTTT
>TRBJ2-7|TRBD2|once|TRBV5-6
CASTTTSGVSYEQYF
TGTGCCAGCACCACCACTAGCGGGGTCTCCTACGAGCAGTACTTC
>TRBJ2-1|NA|once|TRBV5-6
CASSFWSVSSYNEQFF
TGTGCCAGCAGCTTCTGGAGCGTCAGCTCCTACAATGAGCAGTTCTTC
>TRBJ2-7|NA|NA|TRBV7-6
CASSTGYVGVYEQYF
TGTGCCAGCAGCACGGGCTACGTTGGGGTCTACGAGCAGTACTTC
>TRBJ2-7|TRBD1|NA|TRBV4-1
CASSQAWGQTYEQYF
TGCGCCAGCAGCCAAGCTTGGGGACAGACCTACGAGCAGTACTTC
>TRBJ2-7|TRBD1|NA|TRBV6-5
CASSESDRGYEQYF
TGTGCCAGCAGTGAATCGGACAGGGGATACGAGCAGTACTTC
>TRBJ2-6|NA|NA|TRBV27
CASSLLWPSGANVLTF
TGTGCCAGCAGTTTATTGTGGCCGAGTGGGGCCAACGTCCTGACTTTC
>TRBJ1-1|NA|NA|TRBV19
CASSIVAVGTEAFF
TGTGCCAGTAGTATCGTGGCGGTTGGGACTGAAGCTTTCTTT
>TRBJ1-2|TRBD1|NA|TRBV6-1
CASSDRGFGYGYTF
TGTGCCAGCAGTGACAGGGGGTTTGGCTATGGCTACACCTTC
>TRBJ2-1|TRBD1|NA|TRBV27
CASSADRVPYNEQFF
TGTGCCAGCAGCGCCGACAGGGTCCCTTACAATGAGCAGTTCTTC